The 26 T cell receptor beta chains reported below all come from one sample, sequenced in a study of cytomegalovirus exposure and HLA in healthy donors. PCR primers comprised 60 Vbeta and 13 Jbeta primers. The method was immunoSEQ multiplex PCR; TCRdb's version includes in-frame clones alone and lacks a portion of them. Of around 200,000 clones listed, just over 75% are singletons. Material: PBMCs. These receptors originate from a woman younger than 45 in good health and CMV-seropositive.

Regarding this clone: Germline is not matched at one junction end, which may reflect a read error. Different DNA sequences within this sample yield the same CDR3. The chain couples TRBV6-1 to TRBJ1-1; D is unclear. Germline CDR1 reads MNHNS; CDR2 reads SASEGT. The CDR3 runs to 13 residues. The CDR3 spells CASGSRGSTEAFF. The CDR3 bases are TGCGCCAGCGGTAGTAGAGGGTCCACTGAAGCTTTCTTT.

V gene TRBV30 combines with J gene TRBJ1-1, with D possibly TRBD1 on 5 matching bases. V gave up 3 bases and J gave up 6 bases, with 17 bases separating them. CDR1 GTSNPN and CDR2 SVGIG come from the germline V gene (reference sequence). This CDR3 region has 14 residues. In DNA form, the CDR3 reads TGTGCCTGGAGGAACGTTGGCAGGGCAGCTGAAGCTTTCTTT. Amino acids: CAWRNVGRAAEAFF.

J is TRBJ2-1 and V is TRBV13; 7 nucleotides match TRBD2. Germline CDR1 reads PRHDT; CDR2 reads FYEKMQ (reference sequence). This CDR3 contains 12 residues. The junction had 7 bases not matched to a gene; V was cut back by 5 bases and J by 12 bases. CDR3 loop: CASSRGTTLQFF. Here the CDR3 DNA reads TGTGCCAGCAGCCGCGGGACTACCCTGCAGTTCTTC. The full variable domain, in which reference TRBV13 and TRBJ2-1 provide the parts outside the CDR3, is AAGVIQSPRHLIKEKRETATLKCYPIPRHDTVYWYQQGPGQDPQFLISFYEKMQSDKGSIPDRFSAQQFSDYHSELNMSSLELGDSALYFCASSRGTTLQFFGPGTRLTVL.

This sequence joins TRBV5-1 and TRBJ2-7; no clear D gene. The CDR3 is 14 amino acids. V lost 0 bases and J 4 bases, leaving 11 bases between the germline ends. Germline assignment: CDR1 SGHRS and CDR2 YFSETQ. The CDR3 DNA reads as TGCGCCAGCAGCTTGGCTGGCAGGAAGTACGAGCAGTACTTC. Translated: CASSLAGRKYEQYF. The full variable domain, in which reference TRBV5-1 and TRBJ2-7 provide the parts outside the CDR3, is KAGVTQTPRYLIKTRGQQVTLSCSPISGHRSVSWYQQTPGQGLQFLFEYFSETQRNKGNFPGRFSGRQFSNSRSEMNVSTLELGDSALYLCASSLAGRKYEQYFGPGTRLTVT.

This clone was picked up a small number of times. The chain carries TRBV4-1 and TRBJ1-2; D is unclear. Germline CDR1 reads MGHRA; CDR2 reads YSYEKL. The CDR3 consists of 13 residues. V lost 1 base and J lost 4, with 7 bases in between. The chain's CDR3 is CASSQAGSYGYTF. The CDR3, as DNA: TGCGCCAGCAGCCAAGCGGGGAGCTATGGCTACACCTTC.

The genes are TRBV29-1 and TRBJ1-2, with D unresolved. The CDR3 sequence is 12 residues long. From germline, CDR1 is SQVTM and CDR2 ANQGSEA. CDR3 region: CSGGGGNYGYTF. For the CDR3, the DNA is TGCAGTGGCGGCGGAGGGAACTATGGCTACACCTTC.

The chain recombines TRBV5-1 with TRBJ2-7, with D hard to call. V lost 5 bases and J 5 bases, leaving 14 bases between the germline ends. Germline lookup yields CDR1 SGHRS and CDR2 YFSETQ. There are 13 residues in the CDR3. CDR3 amino acids: CASRRSFQDEQYF. CDR3 coding DNA: TGCGCCAGCAGACGATCATTCCAGGACGAGCAGTACTTC.

The V and J genes are TRBV9 and TRBJ2-1, with 10 bases aligning to TRBD1. The CDR3 has 18 amino acids. After removal of 0 bases from V and 9 bases from J, the junction contained 15 bases not matched to a gene. Per the germline V gene, CDR1 is SGDLS and CDR2 is YYNGEE. The chain's CDR3 is CASSVEVGDRGQKGEQFF. CDR3 in DNA: TGTGCCAGCAGCGTAGAGGTTGGGGACAGGGGCCAAAAGGGTGAGCAGTTCTTC.

The chain uses TRBV7-6 and TRBJ2-1, with 8 bases aligning to TRBD2. V shed 2 bases and J 2 bases; nucleotides not matched to a gene: 2. CDR1 and CDR2 (germline): SGHVS, FNYEAQ. The CDR3 loop spans 15 amino acids. The CDR3: CASSLSGGAYNEQFF. The CDR3, as DNA: TGTGCCAGCAGCTTATCCGGGGGGGCCTACAATGAGCAGTTCTTC.

The V gene is TRBV5-1, the J gene TRBJ2-2; no firm D call. Looked up from germline, CDR1 is SGHRS and CDR2 is YFSETQ. The CDR3 totals 15 residues. V was cut by 1 base and J by 2 bases, with 9 bases left in between. The DNA of the CDR3 is TGCGCCAGCAGCTTGACACTAAGTAACACCGGGGAGCTGTTTTTT. This codes for CASSLTLSNTGELFF. Looking up the rest from reference TRBV5-1 and TRBJ2-2 gives the full variable domain: KAGVTQTPRYLIKTRGQQVTLSCSPISGHRSVSWYQQTPGQGLQFLFEYFSETQRNKGNFPGRFSGRQFSNSRSEMNVSTLELGDSALYLCASSLTLSNTGELFFGEGSRLTVL.

This sequence joins TRBV11-2 and TRBJ1-1; the D is unclear. The CDR3 is made up of 13 amino acids. Trimming took off 9 bases at V and 0 bases at J, with 11 bases between the two ends. Germline values: CDR1 SGHAT, CDR2 FQNNGV. DNA for the CDR3: TGTGCCAGTCTGAGTTCCATGAACACTGAAGCTTTCTTT. Translated, it gives CASLSSMNTEAFF.

The J gene is TRBJ2-1, the V gene TRBV2; the match to TRBD1 covers 8 bases. The CDR3 spans 14 residues. CDR1 is SNHLY, CDR2 FYNNEI, per germline. V lost 10 bases, J lost 3 bases, and 8 bases stayed unmatched. The CDR3 spells CATRGQGGYNEQFF. CDR3 nucleotides: TGTGCCACGAGAGGACAGGGCGGCTACAATGAGCAGTTCTTC.

The V and J genes are TRBV5-1 and TRBJ1-1; D is unclear. V gave up 0 bases and J gave up 0 bases, with 6 bases separating them. The V gene's germline CDR1 is SGHRS and CDR2 YFSETQ. The CDR3 runs 14 residues. CDR3 nucleotides: TGCGCCAGCAGCTTGGGACAAATGAACACTGAAGCTTTCTTT. Protein sequence: CASSLGQMNTEAFF.

The chain is built from TRBV30 and TRBJ2-2, with 11 bases identical to TRBD2. J was trimmed by 7 bases and V by 4 bases; bases with no gene match: 8. The V gene's germline CDR1 is GTSNPN and CDR2 SVGIG (reference sequence). This CDR3 comprises 15 residues. The CDR3 is CAWTPVSGRVGELFF. DNA of the CDR3: TGTGCCTGGACCCCGGTTAGCGGGAGGGTCGGGGAGCTGTTTTTT.

The chain couples TRBV5-6 to TRBJ2-3, with D hard to call. Trimming stripped 0 bases from V and 4 bases from J, with 12 bases between. This CDR3 region has 15 residues. Germline values: CDR1 SGHDT, CDR2 YYEEEE. CDR3 DNA: TGTGCCAGCAGCTTGGTGGGTGCAGGATCAGATACGCAGTATTTT. The encoded protein is CASSLVGAGSDTQYF.

This chain joins TRBV9 and TRBJ2-7; 8 nucleotides line up with TRBD1. Germline V gene lookup returns CDR1 SGDLS and CDR2 YYNGEE. The CDR3 runs to 13 residues. V trimming: 1 base; J trimming: 7 bases; junction bases outside the gene matches: 4. The DNA of the CDR3 is TGTGCCAGCAGCGTATCCGACAGGGGAGAGCAGTACTTC. It translates to CASSVSDRGEQYF.

The V call is TRBV18, the J call TRBJ1-3, with 8 bases that match TRBD1. The CDR3 extends over 15 amino acids. Germline V gene data show CDR1 as KGHSH and CDR2 as LQKENI. V shed 3 bases and J 4 bases; nucleotides not matched to a gene: 5. This chain's CDR3 is CASSPDRGTGNTIYF. In DNA, the CDR3 is TGTGCCAGCTCACCTGACAGGGGAACGGGAAACACCATATATTTT.

This clone was counted only a few times. The V call is TRBV5-4, the J call TRBJ2-2, with 13 bases identical to TRBD2. The J segment lost 5 bases and the V segment lost 4 bases, leaving 8 bases of the junction unmatched. This CDR3 has 17 amino acids. Germline V gene lookup returns CDR1 SGHNT and CDR2 YYREEE (reference sequence). In DNA form, the CDR3 reads TGTGCCAGCAGCACAGGACTAGCGGGAGTCGATACCGGGGAGCTGTTTTTT. Amino acids: CASSTGLAGVDTGELFF.

J is TRBJ2-7 and V is TRBV5-4; 8 bases match TRBD2. The V segment lost 4 bases and the J segment 1 base; nucleotides outside the gene matches: 7. The CDR3 contains 15 residues. Germline CDR1 is SGHNT and CDR2 is YYREEE (reference sequence). The CDR3 bases are TGTGCCAGCAGCCACCGGGGGGGTGATTCCTACGAGCAGTACTTC. This sequence encodes CASSHRGGDSYEQYF.

The gene calls are TRBV7-2 and TRBJ2-5, with 7 bases that match TRBD1. Germline V gene data show CDR1 as SGHTA and CDR2 as FQGNSA. This CDR3 is 14 amino acids long. Trimming removed 5 bases from V and 3 bases from J; junction bases left unmatched: 6. The CDR3 region is CASSRTGTEETQYF. Written as DNA, the CDR3 is TGTGCCAGCAGCCGAACCGGGACAGAAGAGACCCAGTACTTC.

The chain carries TRBV30 and TRBJ1-1; D unresolved. CDR1 and CDR2 from the germline V gene are GTSNPN and SVGIG (reference sequence). V lost 3 bases, J lost 10 bases, and 18 bases lay in between. This CDR3 is 13 amino acids long. Here the CDR3 reads CAWRSLPARRAFF. CDR3 nucleotide sequence: TGTGCCTGGAGATCACTACCCGCAAGGAGAGCTTTCTTT.

This clone came up a few times. The V call is TRBV10-1, the J call TRBJ2-7, with D possibly TRBD1 on 5 matching bases. This CDR3 is 11 amino acids long. The germline CDR1 and CDR2 sequences are WNHNN and SYGVQD (reference sequence). With 6 bases removed from V and 5 bases from J, the gap between germline ends came to 8 bases. The CDR3 protein is CASRTVHEQYF. CDR3 nucleotide sequence: TGCGCCAGCAGGACAGTCCACGAGCAGTACTTC.

The J gene is TRBJ1-1, the V gene TRBV30; tentatively, D is TRBD1 (5 bases). The germline gives CDR1 GTSNPN, CDR2 SVGIG (reference sequence). The CDR3 sequence is 11 residues long. Trimming took off 3 bases at V and 7 bases at J, with 9 bases between the two ends. DNA for the CDR3: TGTGCCTGGAGCGCAAGGGGTGAAGCTTTCTTT. Translated: CAWSARGEAFF.

The chain combines TRBV2 with TRBJ2-3; TRBD1 is a possible D gene (6 bases). From germline, CDR1 is SNHLY and CDR2 FYNNEI. The CDR3 totals 14 residues. Trimming shortened V by 4 bases and J by 4 bases, and 12 bases separated the two germline ends. In DNA form, the CDR3 reads TGTGCCAGCAGTGCGTGGACAGTTCCAGATACGCAGTATTTT. This translates into CASSAWTVPDTQYF. Combining the CDR3 with reference TRBV2 and TRBJ2-3 gives the whole variable domain EPEVTQTPSHQVTQMGQEVILRCVPISNHLYFYWYRQILGQKVEFLVSFYNNEISEKSEIFDDQFSVERPDGSNFTLKIRSTKLEDSAMYFCASSAWTVPDTQYFGPGTRLTVL.

This chain connects TRBV11-2 to TRBJ1-1; tentative D call: TRBD1 (6 bases). Germline-derived CDR1 and CDR2 are SGHAT and FQNNGV. V was clipped by 4 bases and J by 5 bases, with 8 bases between them. The CDR3 is 12 amino acids. In nucleotides, the CDR3 is TGTGCCAGCAGCTCACAGGGAACTGAAGCTTTCTTT. Its translation is CASSSQGTEAFF.

This chain links TRBV28 with TRBJ1-2, with a possible D match to TRBD1 (5 bases). The CDR3 has 14 amino acids. Between the trimmed V and J ends, which lost 2 bases and 4 bases, there was a span of 11 bases. Germline CDR1 MDHEN, CDR2 SYDVKM. The CDR3: CASSLPGQVYGYTF. CDR3 nucleotide sequence: TGTGCCAGCAGTTTACCCGGACAAGTCTATGGCTACACCTTC.